Listed here are 25 T cell receptor beta chains from one sample, sequenced in a study of blood T cells in healthy people across ages. Next came a second PCR, run for about 6 to 11 cycles, which used a sample-barcoded 5' primer along with a J-beta primer mix. TCRdb re-analysed the 5' RACE reads in MiXCR, keeping a single row per CDR3 protein. The sample has 1.8 million or so distinct CDR3 sequences; around 40% are singletons. The sample consisted of blood. The source is a human donor in good health.

The count of this clonotype is one. The V call is TRBV28, the J call TRBJ2-2, with TRBD1 identical over 7 bases. Looked up from germline, CDR1 is MDHEN and CDR2 is SYDVKM. V lost 7 bases, J lost 6 bases, and 2 bases stayed unmatched. This CDR3 is 12 amino acids long. The CDR3 reads CASMRGPGELFF. For the CDR3, the DNA is TGTGCCAGCATGAGGGGGCCCGGGGAGCTGTTTTTT.

This clonotype was recorded many times. The chain is built from TRBV12-3 or TRBV12-4 and TRBJ1-2; the D gene is possibly TRBD1 (5 bases). V dropped 5 bases and J dropped 1 base, with 20 bases sitting between them. The CDR3 spans 17 residues. CDR3 in amino acids: CASSPGGTAGRNYGYTF. CDR3 coding DNA: TGTGCCAGCAGTCCCGGGGGGACGGCCGGGCGTAACTATGGCTACACCTTC.

This clonotype came up a few times. V gene TRBV12-3 or TRBV12-4 combines with J gene TRBJ2-1; D possibly corresponds to TRBD2 (6 bases). CDR3 length: 16 amino acids. V lost 5 bases, J lost 4 bases, and 18 bases lay in between. The CDR3: CASSIRATGLYNEQFF. DNA for the CDR3: TGTGCCAGCAGTATACGGGCGACTGGACTATACAATGAGCAGTTCTTC.

This clonotype turned up a few times. CDR3 sequence reads: CASSFTGSVNYGYTF. Here the CDR3 DNA reads TGTGCCAGCAGCTTTACAGGCTCGGTTAACTATGGCTACACCTTC. The V and J genes are TRBV7-3 and TRBJ1-2, with D perhaps matching TRBD1 (5 bases). Germline V gene lookup returns CDR1 SGHTA and CDR2 FQGTGA. V was trimmed by 3 bases and J by 1 base, leaving 12 bases between them. The CDR3 spans 15 residues. The complete variable domain, with remaining parts taken from reference TRBV7-3 and TRBJ1-2, reads GAGVSQTPSNKVTEKGKYVELRCDPISGHTALYWYRQSLGQGPEFLIYFQGTGAADDSGLPNDRFFAVRPEGSVSTLKIQRTERGDSAVYLCASSFTGSVNYGYTFGSGTRLTVV.

V usage is TRBV7-9 and J usage is TRBJ1-1; D gene uncertain. The CDR3 runs to 13 residues. V gave up 7 bases and J gave up 6 bases, with 15 bases separating them. CDR1 and CDR2 from the germline V gene are SEHNR and FQNEAQ (reference sequence). The CDR3 nucleotides read TGTGCCAGCACCCTAGGGCCAACCCCTGAAGCTTTCTTT. Amino acid sequence: CASTLGPTPEAFF.

This clonotype was seen more than once but under ten times. This sequence joins TRBV24-1 and TRBJ2-5; D is possibly TRBD1 (6 bases). The V and J ends lost 2 bases and 4 bases respectively, with 22 bases between them. The germline V gene has CDR1 KGHDR and CDR2 SFDVKD. This CDR3 has 18 residues. This CDR3 reads CATSDSSQGWGEGETQYF. CDR3 DNA: TGTGCCACCAGTGATTCATCACAGGGATGGGGTGAAGGAGAGACCCAGTACTTC.

In its sample, this clonotype was seen many times. The rearrangement joins TRBV12-3 or TRBV12-4 to TRBJ1-2; tentatively, D is TRBD1 (6 bases). V gave up 2 bases and J gave up 8 bases, with 9 bases separating them. This CDR3 has 12 residues. Here the CDR3 DNA reads TGTGCCAGCAGTTTACTGGGGGCGGGCTACACCTTC. It yields the protein CASSLLGAGYTF.

This clonotype showed up just a few times. The CDR3: CSARGRTGNYEQYF. The CDR3 region has the DNA TGCAGTGCTAGAGGAAGGACAGGGAATTACGAGCAGTACTTC. The J gene is TRBJ2-7, the V gene TRBV20-1, with 8 nucleotides matching TRBD1. The CDR3 runs 14 residues. Germline V gene sequence: CDR1 DFQATT, CDR2 SNEGSKA (reference sequence). V was clipped by 1 base and J by 4 bases; unmatched bases: 6.

This clonotype was observed at least ten times. The chain carries TRBV29-1 and TRBJ2-1; D assignment may be TRBD1 or TRBD2 (6 bases each). Germline V gene sequence: CDR1 SQVTM, CDR2 ANQGSEA. This CDR3 comprises 13 residues. Written as DNA, the CDR3 is TGCAGTGTCGTGGGGGGCCCTTACAATGAGCAGTTCTTC. It translates to CSVVGGPYNEQFF.

This clonotype came up a few times. The chain carries TRBV7-9 and TRBJ1-2; D ambiguous. In germline, CDR1 is SEHNR, CDR2 FQNEAQ (reference sequence). V was cut by 0 bases and J by 8 bases, with 7 bases left in between. The length of the CDR3 is 12 residues. This CDR3 is CASSLAELGYTF. CDR3 sequence (DNA): TGTGCCAGCAGCTTAGCGGAGTTGGGCTACACCTTC.

V gene TRBV5-1 combines with J gene TRBJ1-1, with D hard to call. The CDR3 sequence is 14 residues long. Germline lookup yields CDR1 SGHRS and CDR2 YFSETQ. Trimming shortened V by 3 bases and J by 4 bases, and 13 bases separated the two germline ends. For the CDR3, the DNA is TGCGCCAGCAGCTCACCGGACTGGGGCACTGAAGCTTTCTTT. It specifies CASSSPDWGTEAFF.

This clonotype has just a few counts. The V call is TRBV15, the J call TRBJ2-1, with 12 positions matching TRBD2. The CDR3 is made up of 15 amino acids. Germline V CDR1 and CDR2: LNHNV, YYDKDF (reference sequence). V lost 1 base, J lost 10 bases, and 5 bases stayed unmatched. CDR3 nucleotide sequence: TGTGCCACCAGCAGAGGGACTAGCGGGGCCAAAGAGCAGTTCTTC. Its protein is CATSRGTSGAKEQFF. The full variable domain, completed using reference TRBV15 and TRBJ2-1, is DAMVIQNPRYQVTQFGKPVTLSCSQTLNHNVMYWYQQKSSQAPKLLFHYYDKDFNNEADTPDNFQSRRPNTSFCFLDIRSPGLGDTAMYLCATSRGTSGAKEQFFGPGTRLTVL.

The chain employs TRBV24-1 and TRBJ2-4; D is possibly TRBD1 (6 bases). The J call is doubtful: the DNA matches TRBJ2-7 better. Germline CDR1 is KGHDR and CDR2 is SFDVKD. CDR3 length: 15 residues. The CDR3 spells CATSDTGKSGYEQYF. The CDR3 DNA reads TGTGCCACCAGTGATACAGGGAAGTCGGGCTACGAGCAGTACTTC.

This clonotype was detected only a few times. The chain joins TRBV5-1 to TRBJ2-1; D not resolved. CDR1 is SGHRS, CDR2 YFSETQ, per germline. Trimming pared 4 bases from V and 5 bases from J, leaving 16 bases between. CDR3 length: 15 amino acids. The DNA of the CDR3 is TGCGCCAGCAGCCCATCTCCGGACCAAAACAATGAGCAGTTCTTC. Protein product: CASSPSPDQNNEQFF.

This clonotype was observed a single time. This rearrangement joins TRBV7-2 to TRBJ1-6, with D hard to call. The length of the CDR3 is 15 residues. Germline V gene lookup returns CDR1 SGHTA and CDR2 FQGNSA. V was pared by 5 bases and J by 5 bases, with 13 bases between. Here the CDR3 DNA reads TGTGCCAGCAGCCCCGGTCGGGCCAATAATTCACCCCTCCACTTT. Protein sequence: CASSPGRANNSPLHF.

In this sample, this clonotype turned up many times. This chain uses TRBV11-3 with TRBJ1-2; D is ambiguous. Trimming took off 1 base at V and 7 bases at J, with 7 bases between the two ends. Germline loops: CDR1 SGHNT, CDR2 YENEEA. The CDR3 spans 12 residues. The CDR3, as DNA: TGTGCCAGCAGCTTAGGAGTTCGTGGCTACACCTTC. Translated, it gives CASSLGVRGYTF.

This clonotype came up many times. The genes are TRBV28 and TRBJ2-6, with 7 bases matching TRBD1. This CDR3 region has 17 residues. V was pared by 4 bases and J by 0 bases, with 6 bases of the junction left unmatched. Germline lookup yields CDR1 MDHEN and CDR2 SYDVKM. The DNA of the CDR3 is TGTGCCAGCAGTTCCTCCGGGACAGCCTCTGGGGCCAACGTCCTGACTTTC. As protein: CASSSSGTASGANVLTF.

This clonotype has only a few counts. The chain joins TRBV3-1 to TRBJ2-7; D gene uncertain. Looked up from germline, CDR1 is LGHDT and CDR2 is YNNKEL (reference sequence). This CDR3 has 14 amino acids. V was trimmed by 2 bases and J by 2 bases, leaving 10 bases between them. The CDR3 region has the DNA TGTGCCAGCAGCCAAACAGAGAGAGCCTACGAGCAGTACTTC. It encodes CASSQTERAYEQYF.

The chain links TRBV7-8 to TRBJ2-1, with D unresolved. V dropped 5 bases and J dropped 4 bases, with 15 bases sitting between them. CDR1 is SGHVS and CDR2 is FQNEAQ in the germline V gene. This CDR3 spans 15 amino acids. The CDR3 protein is CASSQTSTTYNEQFF. The DNA of the CDR3 is TGTGCCAGCAGCCAAACCTCTACGACTTACAATGAGCAGTTCTTC.

The rearrangement links TRBV7-2 to TRBJ1-1, with unresolved D. V was cut by 2 bases and J by 5 bases, with 9 bases left in between. Germline lookup yields CDR1 SGHTA and CDR2 FQGNSA. This CDR3 contains 13 residues. The CDR3 DNA follows: TGTGCCAGCAGCTTATTTGAGCTGACTGAAGCTTTCTTT. Translation: CASSLFELTEAFF.

This clonotype was seen repeatedly, ten times or more. The chain carries TRBV10-3 and TRBJ2-5; 13 nucleotides agree with TRBD2. Germline V lookup: CDR1 ENHRY, CDR2 SYGVKD. There are 14 residues in the CDR3. The junction had 3 bases not matched to a gene; V was cut back by 7 bases and J by 4 bases. DNA of the CDR3: TGTGCCATCAAAGGGACTAGCGGGGTAGAGACCCAGTACTTC. Amino acid sequence: CAIKGTSGVETQYF.

The table lists this clonotype with a few counts. V gene TRBV10-3 combines with J gene TRBJ2-1; 8 bases agree with TRBD2. CDR3 length: 14 amino acids. V was pared by 6 bases and J by 7 bases, with 8 bases of the junction left unmatched. The germline CDR1 and CDR2 sequences are ENHRY and SYGVKD. CDR3 region: CAISAGGGVNEQFF. For the CDR3, the DNA is TGTGCCATCAGCGCCGGGGGGGGCGTGAATGAGCAGTTCTTC.

J is TRBJ1-1 and V is TRBV10-3; the D gene is possibly TRBD1 (5 bases). Trimming removed 4 bases at V and 5 bases at J, with 11 bases between. This CDR3 spans 13 amino acids. Looked up from germline, CDR1 is ENHRY and CDR2 is SYGVKD. The CDR3 is CAISGDSHTEAFF. In DNA form, the CDR3 reads TGTGCCATCAGTGGCGACAGTCATACTGAAGCTTTCTTT.

The V gene is TRBV6-5, the J gene TRBJ1-2; 12 bases align to TRBD1. Germline V gives CDR1 MNHEY, CDR2 SVGAGI. The CDR3 has 16 amino acids. V lost 5 bases and J lost 8; bases outside the gene matches: 12. The CDR3 nucleotides read TGTGCCAGCAGTCTCGGGACAGGGGGCGCGAAAAAGGGCTACACCTTC. As protein: CASSLGTGGAKKGYTF.

This clonotype was counted a few times. The rearrangement links TRBV25-1 to TRBJ2-5; 8 nucleotides agree with TRBD2. V gave up 6 bases and J gave up 4 bases; unmatched junction bases: 10. Germline CDR1 is MGHDK and CDR2 is SYGVNS. The CDR3 has 15 amino acids. The CDR3 is CASRDSGVAAETQYF. The CDR3 coding sequence is TGTGCCAGCAGGGATAGCGGGGTGGCCGCAGAGACCCAGTACTTC.